This T cell receptor beta chain was identified during a study of siplizumab effects on memory and regulatory T cells. General study points: Confirmation that proliferating Tregs from siplizumab cultures had suppressive function was not obtained. To unstimulated subsets, only a minor fraction of alloreactive clones could be mapped.

Assay: immunoSEQ multiplex PCR; the TCRdb copy retains only in-frame clones and omits some. The sample has some 100,000 clones; about nine tenths are singletons. This clone was observed a single time. Its antigen is undetermined. The CDR3 spans 15 residues. Germline V lookup: CDR1 SGDLS, CDR2 YYNGEE. V gave up 3 bases and J gave up 2 bases, with 9 bases separating them. The rearrangement joins TRBV9 to TRBJ2-6; perhaps TRBD1 as D (6 bases). The TCR originated in a human donor in good health. Some clones in this sample may be carry-over from other donors' samples. The sample was CD4+ T cells sorted from blood. The CDR3 sequence: CASSATGTGANVLTF. DNA for the CDR3: TGTGCCAGCAGCGCAACAGGGACTGGGGCCAACGTCCTGACTTTC.